Listed here are 32 T cell receptor beta chains from one sample, sequenced in a study of blood T cell repertoires in COVID-19. Profiled with immunoSEQ multiplex PCR; TCRdb holds only in-frame clones, not every one. The table includes some 120,000 clones, 70% to 85% detected once. Sequencing used peripheral blood. The receptors were gathered from a man aged 65 to 85 with active or convalescent COVID-19.

CDR3 DNA sequence: TGTGCCAGCAGCTTCGAGGGGGCCCCAGCAGATACGCAGTATTTT. Its translation: CASSFEGAPADTQYF. The V and J genes are TRBV7-3 and TRBJ2-3; 7 nucleotides agree with TRBD1. With 3 bases clipped from V and 4 bases from J, the junction kept 7 bases outside the gene matches. The CDR3 is made up of 15 amino acids. CDR1 and CDR2 from the germline V gene are SGHTA and FQGTGA. The whole variable domain, remainder taken from reference TRBV7-3 and TRBJ2-3, is GAGVSQTPSNKVTEKGKYVELRCDPISGHTALYWYRQSLGQGPEFLIYFQGTGAADDSGLPNDRFFAVRPEGSVSTLKIQRTERGDSAVYLCASSFEGAPADTQYFGPGTRLTVL.

The chain carries TRBV6-5 and TRBJ1-6, with 7 bases that match TRBD1. V shed 2 bases, J shed 7 bases, and the junction held 5 bases outside the gene matches. The germline CDR1 and CDR2 sequences are MNHEY and SVGAGI. The CDR3 runs 15 residues. CDR3: CASSYRDSPNSPLHF. CDR3 nucleotides: TGTGCCAGCAGTTACCGGGACAGCCCAAATTCACCCCTCCACTTT.

The chain employs TRBV27 and TRBJ2-1; 11 bases agree with TRBD2. Germline V CDR1 and CDR2: MNHEY, SMNVEV (reference sequence). V shed 2 bases and J 8 bases; nucleotides not matched to a gene: 8. The CDR3 loop spans 16 amino acids. For the CDR3, the DNA is TGTGCCAGCAGTTTAGTGAGGCTAGCGGGAGGATATGAGCAGTTCTTC. This encodes CASSLVRLAGGYEQFF.

The chain has TRBV5-1 and TRBJ1-2; 12 bases align to TRBD1. Per germline, CDR1 SGHRS and CDR2 YFSETQ. V was clipped by 3 bases and J by 7 bases; unmatched bases: 4. This CDR3 has 14 residues. The CDR3 is CASSSGQGAAGYTF. The CDR3 nucleotides read TGCGCCAGCAGCTCGGGACAGGGGGCAGCTGGCTACACCTTC.

The chain uses TRBV28 and TRBJ2-7, with D unresolved. Germline CDR1 is MDHEN and CDR2 is SYDVKM. The CDR3 is 15 residues long. The V gene lost 5 bases and the J gene lost 2 bases, with 16 bases spanning the gap. In DNA, the CDR3 is TGTGCCAGCAGTACTGCCGGGTTGGGTACCTACGAGCAGTACTTC. Its protein product is CASSTAGLGTYEQYF.

The genes are TRBV14 and TRBJ1-6, with 7 positions matching TRBD1. Germline V gene sequence: CDR1 SGHDN, CDR2 FVKESK. The CDR3 runs 16 residues. The V segment lost 6 bases and the J segment 3 bases; nucleotides outside the gene matches: 8. CDR3 sequence (DNA): TGTGCCAGCAGACATACAGGGGAATTCTATAATTCACCCCTCCACTTT. Residues: CASRHTGEFYNSPLHF.

The J gene is TRBJ2-1, the V gene TRBV3-1 (or the pseudogene TRBV3-2), with D perhaps matching TRBD1 (7 bases). V was clipped by 4 bases and J by 3 bases, with 13 bases between them. This CDR3 is built from 15 residues. Per the germline V gene, CDR1 is LGHDT and CDR2 is YNNKEL (reference sequence). The CDR3 DNA reads as TGTGCCAGCAGCCGGTCCCAGGGGGGCTACAATGAGCAGTTCTTC. Translated, it gives CASSRSQGGYNEQFF.

J is TRBJ2-4 and V is TRBV28, with 9 positions matching TRBD1. Germline V CDR1 and CDR2: MDHEN, SYDVKM. The V segment lost 6 bases and the J segment 3 bases; nucleotides outside the gene matches: 9. This CDR3 spans 16 amino acids. CDR3 sequence reads: CASRTKGQGGKNIQYF. CDR3 coding DNA: TGTGCCAGCAGAACCAAGGGACAGGGAGGCAAAAACATTCAGTACTTC.

The chain employs TRBV7-9 and TRBJ2-6; TRBD2 matches 8 bases. The CDR3 length is 17 residues. The V segment lost 5 bases and the J segment 3 bases; nucleotides outside the gene matches: 9. Germline V gene sequence: CDR1 SEHNR, CDR2 FQNEAQ (reference sequence). The DNA of the CDR3 is TGTGCCAGCAGCCCCCGGCGGGGGGCGCTTGGGGCCAACGTCCTGACTTTC. It encodes CASSPRRGALGANVLTF.

The chain is built from TRBV6-2 or TRBV6-3 and TRBJ1-1; TRBD1 is a possible D gene (5 bases). The CDR3 runs 15 residues. Per germline, CDR1 MNHEY and CDR2 SVGEGT. V lost 5 bases and J lost 1, with 14 bases in between. CDR3 in DNA: TGTGCCAGCAGTGACCGAGGCGGGGCGAACACTGAAGCTTTCTTT. Translating it yields CASSDRGGANTEAFF.

This chain connects TRBV12-5 to TRBJ1-6; D is uncertain. V was cut by 0 bases and J by 14 bases, with 14 bases left in between. Germline V gene lookup returns CDR1 LGHNT and CDR2 FRNRAP. This CDR3 comprises 14 residues. The CDR3 is CASGLVDGISSLHF. In DNA form, the CDR3 reads TGTGCTAGTGGTTTGGTAGACGGGATTAGTTCCCTCCACTTT. Filled out from reference TRBV12-5 and TRBJ1-6, the complete variable domain reads DARVTQTPRHKVTEMGQEVTMRCQPILGHNTVFWYRQTMMQGLELLAYFRNRAPLDDSGMPKDRFSAEMPDATLATLKIQPSEPRDSAVYFCASGLVDGISSLHFGNGTRLTVT.

The gene calls are TRBV10-2 and TRBJ2-5, with 9 bases that match TRBD1. Germline CDR1 WSHSY, CDR2 SAAADI. The CDR3 is made up of 13 amino acids. Unmatched junction bases numbered 4, after V lost 6 bases and J lost 5 bases. CDR3 protein: CASRQGARETQYF. CDR3 nucleotide sequence: TGCGCCAGCAGACAGGGGGCGAGGGAGACCCAGTACTTC.

The chain joins TRBV28 to TRBJ1-2; tentatively, D is TRBD1 (6 bases). This CDR3 contains 15 residues. Trimming removed 4 bases at V and 1 base at J, with 13 bases between. Germline-derived CDR1 and CDR2 are MDHEN and SYDVKM. The CDR3 nucleotides read TGTGCCAGCAGTTCAACCCCCAGGGGTAACTATGGCTACACCTTC. This sequence encodes CASSSTPRGNYGYTF.

The chain combines TRBV9 with TRBJ1-3, with 7 bases fitting TRBD1. V trimming: 0 bases; J trimming: 2 bases; junction bases outside the gene matches: 5. The length of the CDR3 is 16 residues. CDR1 and CDR2 from the germline V gene are SGDLS and YYNGEE. CDR3 region: CASSVETTGAGNTIYF. The CDR3, as DNA: TGTGCCAGCAGCGTAGAAACCACAGGGGCTGGAAACACCATATATTTT.

This clone was seen just once. The gene calls are TRBV30 and TRBJ2-5; tentative D call: TRBD2 (5 bases). The CDR3 contains 11 residues. The ends were cut back, 5 bases at V and 2 bases at J, with 6 bases in the middle. The germline V gene has CDR1 GTSNPN and CDR2 SVGIG (reference sequence). The CDR3 reads CAWSGQETQYF. The CDR3 coding sequence is TGTGCCTGGTCGGGGCAAGAGACCCAGTACTTC.

CDR3 sequence (DNA): TGTGCCAGCAGCCAAGCCGGGACTAGCGGGAGATCGTCCTCCTACGAGCAGTACTTC. This gives the protein CASSQAGTSGRSSSYEQYF. The chain employs TRBV4-2 and TRBJ2-7; TRBD2 agrees at 14 bases. Germline CDR1 reads LGHNA; CDR2 reads YNFKEQ. The CDR3 loop spans 19 amino acids. V lost 1 base to trimming and J lost 0 bases; unmatched junction nucleotides: 8.

This clone was seen more than once but under ten times. The gene calls are TRBV6-5 and TRBJ2-2, with 8 bases that match TRBD1. V lost 5 bases to trimming and J lost 5 bases; unmatched junction nucleotides: 4. Per the germline V gene, CDR1 is MNHEY and CDR2 is SVGAGI. The CDR3 is made up of 14 amino acids. CDR3 residues: CASSRDRQTGELFF. DNA for the CDR3: TGTGCCAGCAGTCGGGACAGGCAAACCGGGGAGCTGTTTTTT.

V usage is TRBV19 and J usage is TRBJ1-3; D perhaps matches TRBD1 (5 bases). V was clipped by 8 bases and J by 0 bases, with 11 bases between them. The CDR3 is 14 amino acids. CDR1 is LNHDA, CDR2 SQIVND, per germline (reference sequence). CDR3 DNA sequence: TGTGCCAGTGGACACCGGAGCTCTGGAAACACCATATATTTT. Amino acid sequence: CASGHRSSGNTIYF. Together with reference TRBV19 and TRBJ1-3, the CDR3 gives the full variable domain: DGGITQSPKYLFRKEGQNVTLSCEQNLNHDAMYWYRQDPGQGLRLIYYSQIVNDFQKGDIAEGYSVSREKKESFPLTVTSAQKNPTAFYLCASGHRSSGNTIYFGEGSWLTVV.

The chain couples TRBV11-3 to TRBJ2-7, with 7 bases that match TRBD1. Germline CDR1 is SGHNT and CDR2 is YENEEA. This CDR3 spans 16 amino acids. Unmatched junction bases numbered 8, after V lost 1 base and J lost 2 bases. For the CDR3, the DNA is TGTGCCAGCAGCTTAGGTGCCGGGACAGAACCCTACGAGCAGTACTTC. Its protein product is CASSLGAGTEPYEQYF. Looking up the rest from reference TRBV11-3 and TRBJ2-7 gives the full variable domain: EAGVVQSPRYKIIEKKQPVAFWCNPISGHNTLYWYLQNLGQGPELLIRYENEEAVDDSQLPKDRFSAERLKGVDSTLKIQPAELGDSAVYLCASSLGAGTEPYEQYFGPGTRLTVT.

This clone was recorded only once. The chain joins TRBV30 to TRBJ1-2; no definite D call. The V gene lost 2 bases and the J gene lost 2 bases, with 6 bases spanning the gap. This CDR3 is built from 12 residues. The germline gives CDR1 GTSNPN, CDR2 SVGIG (reference sequence). The CDR3 DNA is TGTGCCTGGAGTCTAGGCAACTATGGCTACACCTTC. Amino acid sequence: CAWSLGNYGYTF. The variable domain in full, completed from reference TRBV30 and TRBJ1-2, reads SQTIHQWPATLVQPVGSPLSLECTVEGTSNPNLYWYRQAAGRGLQLLFYSVGIGQISSEVPQNLSASRPQDRQFILSSKKLLLSDSGFYLCAWSLGNYGYTFGSGTRLTVV.

This clone was found once. V is TRBV28 and J is TRBJ2-1, with TRBD1 matching over 8 bases. With 6 bases clipped from V and 12 bases from J, the junction kept 16 bases outside the gene matches. Germline V gives CDR1 MDHEN, CDR2 SYDVKM. The CDR3 consists of 15 residues. CDR3 sequence (DNA): TGTGCCAGCAGGGGGGCGGGACAGGCTGTGATTGTGCAGTTCTTC. Protein product: CASRGAGQAVIVQFF.

V and J are TRBV19 and TRBJ1-5; D unresolved. V was cut by 1 base and J by 0 bases, with 10 bases left in between. CDR1 and CDR2 from the germline V gene are LNHDA and SQIVND (reference sequence). The CDR3 sequence is 16 residues long. The chain's CDR3 is CASSIAGQNSNQPQHF. The CDR3 DNA is TGTGCCAGTAGTATAGCTGGCCAGAATAGCAATCAGCCCCAGCATTTT. The full variable domain, rest sourced from reference TRBV19 and TRBJ1-5, is DGGITQSPKYLFRKEGQNVTLSCEQNLNHDAMYWYRQDPGQGLRLIYYSQIVNDFQKGDIAEGYSVSREKKESFPLTVTSAQKNPTAFYLCASSIAGQNSNQPQHFGDGTRLSIL.

The V call is TRBV9, the J call TRBJ1-2, with D perhaps TRBD1 (5 bases). This CDR3 is 14 amino acids long. CDR1 and CDR2 from the germline V gene are SGDLS and YYNGEE. V was cut by 0 bases and J by 6 bases, with 12 bases left in between. The CDR3 sequence: CASSVAWGEDGYTF. DNA of the CDR3: TGTGCCAGCAGCGTAGCCTGGGGGGAAGATGGCTACACCTTC.

The rearrangement joins TRBV11-2 to TRBJ2-7, with TRBD2 identical over 7 bases. Trimming removed 3 bases from V and 7 bases from J; junction bases left unmatched: 9. Germline CDR1 and CDR2: SGHAT and FQNNGV. The CDR3 extends over 14 amino acids. The CDR3 sequence is CASSFRLAALEQYF. In DNA form, the CDR3 reads TGTGCCAGCAGCTTTCGGCTAGCGGCCTTGGAGCAGTACTTC.

CDR3 amino acids: CASRRQGSPSYEQYF. The CDR3 DNA follows: TGTGCCAGCAGAAGGCAAGGGAGCCCCTCCTACGAGCAGTACTTC. The V and J genes are TRBV27 and TRBJ2-7; possibly TRBD2 for D (5 bases). V gave up 6 bases and J gave up 0 bases, with 15 bases separating them. CDR3 length: 15 residues. Germline CDR1 reads MNHEY; CDR2 reads SMNVEV (reference sequence).

This CDR3 is CASPRASGGARETQYF. In nucleotides, the CDR3 is TGTGCAAGCCCTAGGGCTAGCGGGGGGGCCAGGGAGACCCAGTACTTC. V and J are TRBV12-2 and TRBJ2-5; TRBD2, the table's D call, was not compared with the DNA. TRBV12-2 is labeled a pseudogene. The CDR3 extends over 16 amino acids.

This chain uses TRBV6-1 with TRBJ2-3; a possible D gene is TRBD1 (6 bases). Germline V gives CDR1 MNHNS, CDR2 SASEGT. V dropped 3 bases and J dropped 4 bases, with 14 bases sitting between them. The CDR3 runs 15 residues. The chain's CDR3 is CASSDYSGGADTQYF. The CDR3 bases are TGTGCCAGCAGTGATTACTCTGGGGGCGCAGATACGCAGTATTTT.

The gene calls are TRBV5-1 and TRBJ1-5, with D perhaps TRBD1 (6 bases). The CDR3 contains 17 residues. CDR1 SGHRS and CDR2 YFSETQ come from the germline V gene. Deletions cut 4 bases from V and 3 bases from J, with 20 bases between. The CDR3 DNA sequence: TGCGCCAGCAGCCTGGGTCCCGAGACAGGAGACAATCAGCCCCAGCATTTT. Amino acid sequence: CASSLGPETGDNQPQHF.

The gene calls are TRBV11-2 and TRBJ2-3, with a possible D match to TRBD2 (5 bases). The CDR3 has 16 residues. Trimming cost V 1 base and J 0 bases, with 11 bases left between them. CDR1 and CDR2 (germline): SGHAT, FQNNGV. The DNA for the CDR3 is TGTGCCAGCAGCTTAGGACTAAAAAGTAGCACAGATACGCAGTATTTT. It yields the protein CASSLGLKSSTDTQYF.

V is TRBV15 and J is TRBJ2-5; D is possibly TRBD2 (6 bases). The CDR3 runs 15 residues. V lost 2 bases, J lost 5 bases, and 15 bases lay in between. The germline V gene encodes CDR1 LNHNV and CDR2 YYDKDF (reference sequence). The CDR3: CATSRLSTSQETQYF. CDR3 bases: TGTGCCACCAGCAGACTGTCGACTAGTCAGGAGACCCAGTACTTC.

The rearrangement links TRBV9 to TRBJ1-4; unclear D gene. CDR1 and CDR2 from the germline V gene are SGDLS and YYNGEE. V was trimmed by 0 bases and J by 6 bases, leaving 6 bases between them. This CDR3 is built from 13 residues. Written as DNA, the CDR3 is TGTGCCAGCAGCGTAGGTGTCTATGAAAAACTGTTTTTT. As protein: CASSVGVYEKLFF.

The rearrangement uses TRBV7-9 and TRBJ1-1; D is possibly TRBD1 (5 bases). V lost 4 bases to trimming and J lost 5 bases, with 14 bases between them. There are 14 residues in the CDR3. The germline CDR1 and CDR2 sequences are SEHNR and FQNEAQ (reference sequence). CDR3 in amino acids: CASSYRGVLTEAFF. CDR3 in DNA: TGTGCCAGCAGCTACCGGGGGGTTTTGACTGAAGCTTTCTTT.